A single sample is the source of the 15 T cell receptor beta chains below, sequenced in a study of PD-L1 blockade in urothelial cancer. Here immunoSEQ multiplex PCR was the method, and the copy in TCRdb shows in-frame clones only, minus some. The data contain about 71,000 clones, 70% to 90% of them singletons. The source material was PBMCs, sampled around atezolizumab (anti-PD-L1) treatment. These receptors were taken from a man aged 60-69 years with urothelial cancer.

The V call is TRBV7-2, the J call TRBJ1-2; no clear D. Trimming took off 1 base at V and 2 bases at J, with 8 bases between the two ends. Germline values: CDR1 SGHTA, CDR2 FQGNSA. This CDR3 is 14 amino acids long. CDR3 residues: CASSLVNSNYGYTF. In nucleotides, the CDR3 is TGTGCCAGCAGCTTAGTTAACTCCAACTATGGCTACACCTTC.

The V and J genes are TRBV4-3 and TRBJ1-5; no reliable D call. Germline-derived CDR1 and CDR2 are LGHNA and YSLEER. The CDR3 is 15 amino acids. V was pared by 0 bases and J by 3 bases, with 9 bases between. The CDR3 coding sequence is TGCGCCAGCAGCCAAGATCCCGGTGCCAATCAGCCCCAGCATTTT. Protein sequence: CASSQDPGANQPQHF.

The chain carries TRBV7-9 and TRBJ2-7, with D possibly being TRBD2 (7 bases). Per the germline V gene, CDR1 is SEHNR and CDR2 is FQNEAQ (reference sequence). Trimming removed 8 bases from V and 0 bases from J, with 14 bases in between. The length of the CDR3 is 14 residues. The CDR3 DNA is TGTGCCAGCGGTCGCGGGGGCCTCTCCTACGAGCAGTACTTC. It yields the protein CASGRGGLSYEQYF.

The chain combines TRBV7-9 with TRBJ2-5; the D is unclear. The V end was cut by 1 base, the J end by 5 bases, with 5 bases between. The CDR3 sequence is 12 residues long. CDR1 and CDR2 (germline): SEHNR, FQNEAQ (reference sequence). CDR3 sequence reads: CASSLDFETQYF. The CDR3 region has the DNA TGTGCCAGCAGCTTAGACTTTGAGACCCAGTACTTC. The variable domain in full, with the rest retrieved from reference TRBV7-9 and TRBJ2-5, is DTGVSQNPRHKITKRGQNVTFRCDPISEHNRLYWYRQTLGQGPEFLTYFQNEAQLEKSRLLSDRFSAERPKGSFSTLEIQRTEQGDSAMYLCASSLDFETQYFGPGTRLLVL.

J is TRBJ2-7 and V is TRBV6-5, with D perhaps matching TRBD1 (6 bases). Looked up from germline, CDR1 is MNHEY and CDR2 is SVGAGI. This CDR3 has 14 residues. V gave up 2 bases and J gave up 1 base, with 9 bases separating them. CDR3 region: CASSYNTGSYEQYF. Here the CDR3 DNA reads TGTGCCAGCAGTTACAACACAGGGTCCTACGAGCAGTACTTC.

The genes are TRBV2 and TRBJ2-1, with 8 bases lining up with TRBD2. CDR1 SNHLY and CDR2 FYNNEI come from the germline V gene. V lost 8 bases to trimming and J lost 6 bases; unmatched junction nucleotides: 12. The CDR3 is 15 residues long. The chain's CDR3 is CASQRTTSEGNEQFF. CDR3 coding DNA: TGTGCCAGCCAACGGACGACTAGCGAGGGCAATGAGCAGTTCTTC. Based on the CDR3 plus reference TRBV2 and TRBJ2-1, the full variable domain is EPEVTQTPSHQVTQMGQEVILRCVPISNHLYFYWYRQILGQKVEFLVSFYNNEISEKSEIFDDQFSVERPDGSNFTLKIRSTKLEDSAMYFCASQRTTSEGNEQFFGPGTRLTVL.

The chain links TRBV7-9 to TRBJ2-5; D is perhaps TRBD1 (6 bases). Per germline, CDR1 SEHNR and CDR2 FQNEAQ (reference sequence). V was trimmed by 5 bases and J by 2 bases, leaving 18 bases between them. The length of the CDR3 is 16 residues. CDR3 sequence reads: CASSQSSTGKQETQYF. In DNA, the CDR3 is TGTGCCAGCAGCCAGTCTTCTACAGGGAAACAAGAGACCCAGTACTTC.

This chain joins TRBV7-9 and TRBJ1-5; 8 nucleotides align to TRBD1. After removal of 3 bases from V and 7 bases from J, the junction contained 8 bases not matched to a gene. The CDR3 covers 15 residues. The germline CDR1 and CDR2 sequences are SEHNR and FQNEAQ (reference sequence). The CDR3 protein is CASSFETGARQPQHF. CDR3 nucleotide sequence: TGTGCCAGCAGCTTCGAGACAGGGGCGCGGCAGCCCCAGCATTTT.

CDR3: CASHRTGGAGGELFF. The CDR3 DNA sequence: TGTGCCAGCCATAGGACAGGGGGCGCAGGGGGGGAGCTGTTTTTT. The V gene is TRBV28, the J gene TRBJ2-2; the match to TRBD1 covers 11 bases. Losses at the gene ends were 8 bases for V and 8 bases for J; bases not matched to a gene: 10. Germline V gene data show CDR1 as MDHEN and CDR2 as SYDVKM. The CDR3 has 15 amino acids.

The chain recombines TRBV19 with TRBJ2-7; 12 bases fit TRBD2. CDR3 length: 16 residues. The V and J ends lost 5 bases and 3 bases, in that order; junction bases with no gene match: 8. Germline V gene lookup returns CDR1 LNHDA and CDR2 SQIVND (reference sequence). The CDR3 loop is CASSPTSGRTLYEQYF. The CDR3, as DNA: TGTGCCAGTAGTCCTACTAGCGGGAGGACTCTCTACGAGCAGTACTTC.

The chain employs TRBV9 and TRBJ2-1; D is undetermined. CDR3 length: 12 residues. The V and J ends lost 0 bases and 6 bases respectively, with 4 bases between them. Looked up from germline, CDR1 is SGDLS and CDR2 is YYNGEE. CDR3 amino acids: CASSVGVNEQFF. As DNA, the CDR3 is TGTGCCAGCAGCGTAGGAGTCAATGAGCAGTTCTTC.

CDR3 loop: CASSLTDTSNQPQHF. In DNA form, the CDR3 reads TGTGCCAGCAGCTTAACAGACACAAGCAATCAGCCCCAGCATTTT. The V gene is TRBV7-9, the J gene TRBJ1-5, with unresolved D. The germline CDR1 and CDR2 sequences are SEHNR and FQNEAQ (reference sequence). With 2 bases removed from V and 1 base from J, the gap between germline ends came to 9 bases. CDR3 length: 15 residues.

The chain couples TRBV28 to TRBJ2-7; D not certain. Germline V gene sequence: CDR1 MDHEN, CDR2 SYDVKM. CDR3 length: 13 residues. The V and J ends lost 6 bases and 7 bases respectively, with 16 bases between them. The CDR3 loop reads CASSNPSEREQYF. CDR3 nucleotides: TGTGCCAGCAGCAACCCCTCCGAGAGGGAGCAGTACTTC.

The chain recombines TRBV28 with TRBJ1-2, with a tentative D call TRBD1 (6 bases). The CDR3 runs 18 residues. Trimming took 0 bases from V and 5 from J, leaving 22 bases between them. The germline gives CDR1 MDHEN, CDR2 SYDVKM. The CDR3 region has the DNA TGTGCCAGCAGTTTATGGGCCCCCCTGACAGGAATTGGGTATGGCTACACCTTC. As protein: CASSLWAPLTGIGYGYTF.

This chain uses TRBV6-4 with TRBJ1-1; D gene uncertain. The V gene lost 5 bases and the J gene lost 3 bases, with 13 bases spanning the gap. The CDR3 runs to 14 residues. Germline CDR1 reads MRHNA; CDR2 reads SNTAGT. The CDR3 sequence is CASSSVPRDTEAFF. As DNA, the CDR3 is TGTGCCAGCAGTTCGGTCCCGAGGGACACTGAAGCTTTCTTT.